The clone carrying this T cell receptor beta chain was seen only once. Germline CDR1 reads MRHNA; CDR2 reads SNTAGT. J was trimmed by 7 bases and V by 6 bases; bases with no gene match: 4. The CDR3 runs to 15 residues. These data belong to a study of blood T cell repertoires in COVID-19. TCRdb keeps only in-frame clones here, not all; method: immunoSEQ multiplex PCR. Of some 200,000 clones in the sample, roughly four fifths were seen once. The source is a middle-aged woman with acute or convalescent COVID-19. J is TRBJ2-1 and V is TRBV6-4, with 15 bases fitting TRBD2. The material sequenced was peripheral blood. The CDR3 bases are TGTGCCAGCAGCCGGACTAGCGGGGGGGTTAATGAGCAGTTCTTC. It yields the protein CASSRTSGGVNEQFF.